A single sample is the source of the 16 T cell receptor beta chains below, sequenced in a study of T cells after yellow fever vaccination. TCRdb re-called the 5' RACE reads with MiXCR, one entry per CDR3 protein. This table has a few hundred thousand distinct CDR3 sequences, 8.5% to 10% appearing once. Here the sequenced sample was CD4+ T cells sorted from PBMCs, taken 5 days after the yellow fever booster vaccination. The source of these receptors is a man in his late teens or twenties who received the YFV17D yellow fever vaccine.

This clonotype was recorded many times. The gene calls are TRBV7-2 and TRBJ1-1; weak D call: TRBD1 (5 bases). The CDR3 loop spans 15 amino acids. The V and J ends lost 1 base and 4 bases respectively, with 13 bases between them. The germline V gene encodes CDR1 SGHTA and CDR2 FQGNSA. The chain's CDR3 is CASSLVAGLGTEAFF. The CDR3 bases are TGTGCCAGCAGCTTAGTAGCAGGGCTGGGCACTGAAGCTTTCTTT. The whole variable domain, remainder taken from reference TRBV7-2 and TRBJ1-1, is GAGVSQSPSNKVTEKGKDVELRCDPISGHTALYWYRQSLGQGLEFLIYFQGNSAPDKSGLPSDRFSAERTGGSVSTLTIQRTQQEDSAVYLCASSLVAGLGTEAFFGQGTRLTVV.

This clonotype showed up just a few times. The chain combines TRBV10-3 with TRBJ2-3; 12 positions match TRBD2. CDR3 length: 15 residues. With V trimmed by 4 bases and J by 3 bases, 2 bases remained unmatched. Germline lookup yields CDR1 ENHRY and CDR2 SYGVKD. CDR3 nucleotides: TGTGCCATCAGTGCTCTAGCGGGGGGGACAGATACGCAGTATTTT. This encodes CAISALAGGTDTQYF.

The table lists this clonotype with a few counts. The genes are TRBV5-1 and TRBJ1-6, with D tentatively TRBD1 (5 bases). This CDR3 has 14 residues. V shed 4 bases and J shed 5 bases, with 10 bases lying between them. Germline values: CDR1 SGHRS, CDR2 YFSETQ. The CDR3 DNA sequence: TGCGCCAGCAGCCTCCAGGGAGATAATTCACCCCTCCACTTT. Residues: CASSLQGDNSPLHF. Full variable domain (rest looked up from reference TRBV5-1 and TRBJ1-6): KAGVTQTPRYLIKTRGQQVTLSCSPISGHRSVSWYQQTPGQGLQFLFEYFSETQRNKGNFPGRFSGRQFSNSRSEMNVSTLELGDSALYLCASSLQGDNSPLHFGNGTRLTVT.

The chain employs TRBV7-2 and TRBJ1-6; TRBD1 is a possible D gene (6 bases). V was pared by 5 bases and J by 9 bases, with 11 bases between. CDR3 length: 13 amino acids. Germline-derived CDR1 and CDR2 are SGHTA and FQGNSA. The CDR3, as DNA: TGTGCCAGCAGCCTTCAGGGGTTTTCACCCCTCCACTTT. Its protein is CASSLQGFSPLHF.

This clonotype was observed a handful of times. V usage is TRBV19 and J usage is TRBJ1-4; D gene unclear. CDR1 LNHDA and CDR2 SQIVND come from the germline V gene (reference sequence). Deletions cut 8 bases from V and 8 bases from J, with 9 bases between. The CDR3 has 11 residues. The CDR3 nucleotides are TGTGCCAGTTATGGATGGGAAAAACTGTTTTTT. This encodes CASYGWEKLFF.

The chain has TRBV28 and TRBJ2-3, with D maybe TRBD1 (5 bases). CDR1 and CDR2 from the germline V gene are MDHEN and SYDVKM. CDR3 length equals 14 residues. Trimming took off 5 bases at V and 6 bases at J, with 15 bases between the two ends. CDR3 DNA sequence: TGTGCCAGCAGTCCACAGGCGCCCAAGGATACGCAGTATTTT. Amino acid sequence: CASSPQAPKDTQYF.

There are a few counts of this clonotype. V is TRBV20-1 and J is TRBJ2-1; 12 bases align to TRBD2. Germline loops: CDR1 DFQATT, CDR2 SNEGSKA (reference sequence). V lost 6 bases and J lost 4; bases outside the gene matches: 7. The CDR3 has 15 amino acids. The CDR3: CSAASGGAGYNEQFF. Written as DNA, the CDR3 is TGCAGTGCCGCTAGCGGGGGGGCGGGTTACAATGAGCAGTTCTTC.

This chain connects TRBV21-1 to TRBJ2-1; the table's TRBD2 call for D was not verified on the DNA. TRBV21-1 is a pseudogene locus. The CDR3 has 16 amino acids. The CDR3 sequence: CASSKCGGRAYNEQFF. CDR3 DNA: TGTGCCAGCAGCAAATGTGGGGGACGAGCCTACAATGAGCAGTTCTTC.

This chain joins TRBV9 and TRBJ2-5; 8 bases agree with TRBD1. Germline V lookup: CDR1 SGDLS, CDR2 YYNGEE. Germline trimming cut 3 bases from V and 5 bases from J; bases unmatched to any gene: 6. The CDR3 sequence is 14 residues long. The CDR3 DNA is TGTGCCAGCAGCGAGGGACAGGCGTCTGAGACCCAGTACTTC. It translates to CASSEGQASETQYF.

Details on this clonotype: A junction end diverges from the germline sequence, so it may reflect a read error. This chain joins TRBV27 and TRBJ1-6; 7 nucleotides match TRBD1. Germline assignment: CDR1 MNHEY and CDR2 SMNVEV (reference sequence). The CDR3 spans 16 residues. CDR3 nucleotide sequence: TGCACCAGCAGTCGCACGACAGGGCAGAGTAATTCACCCCTCCACTTT. It specifies CTSSRTTGQSNSPLHF.

This clonotype came up a few times. The chain couples TRBV12-3 or TRBV12-4 to TRBJ1-2, with 7 bases identical to TRBD1. The CDR3 spans 14 residues. J gave up 0 bases and V 6 bases, and 4 bases lay outside the gene matches. CDR3 amino acids: CASRRDSTNYGYTF. In nucleotides, the CDR3 is TGTGCCAGCAGAAGGGACAGCACTAACTATGGCTACACCTTC.

In its sample, this clonotype was seen a few times. The chain combines TRBV5-1 with TRBJ2-1, with D tentatively TRBD1 (5 bases). Germline loops: CDR1 SGHRS, CDR2 YFSETQ. Deletions cut 0 bases from V and 4 bases from J, with 8 bases between. CDR3 length: 14 residues. This CDR3 reads CASSLGGLYNEQFF. CDR3 nucleotide sequence: TGCGCCAGCAGCTTGGGGGGCCTGTACAATGAGCAGTTCTTC.

This clonotype was detected many times. V gene TRBV11-2 combines with J gene TRBJ2-5; the D call may be TRBD1 or TRBD2 (5 bases each). Germline V gene data show CDR1 as SGHAT and CDR2 as FQNNGV. V gave up 5 bases and J gave up 3 bases, with 13 bases separating them. The CDR3 is 14 amino acids. CDR3 DNA: TGTGCCAGCAGCCCCCCTGAGGGGAAAGAGACCCAGTACTTC. It encodes CASSPPEGKETQYF.

This clonotype was counted a few times. The chain joins TRBV20-1 to TRBJ1-1, with D perhaps TRBD1 (5 bases). Germline CDR1 reads DFQATT; CDR2 reads SNEGSKA (reference sequence). This CDR3 region has 14 residues. Trimming stripped 3 bases from V and 3 bases from J, with 14 bases between. CDR3 loop: CSARAWGGYTEAFF. The CDR3, as DNA: TGCAGTGCTAGGGCTTGGGGGGGATACACTGAAGCTTTCTTT.

There are a few counts of this clonotype. This rearrangement joins TRBV7-2 to TRBJ2-2; D call uncertain. CDR1 and CDR2 (germline): SGHTA, FQGNSA. This CDR3 comprises 14 residues. V lost 6 bases, J lost 4 bases, and 12 bases lay in between. This CDR3 is CASSSTYTTGELFF. The CDR3 DNA follows: TGTGCCAGCAGTTCAACCTACACCACCGGGGAGCTGTTTTTT.

This clonotype was counted only a few times. The chain has TRBV7-9 and TRBJ1-5; a weak D match, TRBD1 (5 bases). In germline, CDR1 is SEHNR, CDR2 FQNEAQ (reference sequence). Trimming stripped 3 bases from V and 6 bases from J, with 12 bases between. The CDR3 is made up of 14 amino acids. CDR3 bases: TGTGCCAGCAGCTTCCAGGGCGGGAGTCAGCCCCAGCATTTT. Translating gives CASSFQGGSQPQHF.